The 10 T cell receptor beta chains below were found in one sample sequenced in a study of circulating and synovial CD4+ cells in juvenile arthritis. TCRdb's table, derived via immunoSEQ multiplex PCR, lists solely in-frame clones and lacks some. The data show 30,000 to 40,000 clones, nearly 95% seen once. The sequenced sample was CD4+ T cells from blood. These receptors all come from a human donor with juvenile idiopathic arthritis.

This chain uses TRBV6-5 with TRBJ1-1; TRBD1 might be the D (6 bases). This CDR3 has 15 amino acids. Deletions cut 6 bases from V and 5 bases from J, with 19 bases between. CDR1 is MNHEY, CDR2 SVGAGI, per germline. Written as DNA, the CDR3 is TGTGCCAGCAGCAATACTTTAGGGGGAGTGACTGAAGCTTTCTTT. Amino acid sequence: CASSNTLGGVTEAFF.

This chain joins TRBV21-1 and TRBJ2-7; TRBD1 reflects the table's D call only, with no check against the DNA. TRBV21-1 is assigned pseudogene status. This CDR3 region has 18 residues. CDR3 coding DNA: TGTGCCAGCAGCAACCCGACAGGGGGCTCTTCTAAGACCTACGAGCAGTACTTC. Encoded protein: CASSNPTGGSSKTYEQYF.

V is TRBV7-2 and J is TRBJ1-1; D might be TRBD1 (6 bases). V lost 5 bases and J 4 bases, leaving 11 bases between the germline ends. There are 13 residues in the CDR3. Germline V CDR1 and CDR2: SGHTA, FQGNSA. The CDR3 region has the DNA TGTGCCAGCAGCATACAGGGTACCACTGAAGCTTTCTTT. It translates to CASSIQGTTEAFF. The full variable domain, completed using reference TRBV7-2 and TRBJ1-1, is GAGVSQSPSNKVTEKGKDVELRCDPISGHTALYWYRQSLGQGLEFLIYFQGNSAPDKSGLPSDRFSAERTGGSVSTLTIQRTQQEDSAVYLCASSIQGTTEAFFGQGTRLTVV.

The CDR3 nucleotides are TGTGCCAGCGCTACCGGGACAGGGACTACTATTGATGGCTACACCTTC. Its protein product is CASATGTGTTIDGYTF. The chain links TRBV28 to TRBJ1-2; 9 nucleotides line up with TRBD1. The ends lost 8 bases at V and 6 bases at J; junction bases unmatched: 16. Germline V gene sequence: CDR1 MDHEN, CDR2 SYDVKM. This CDR3 region has 16 residues.

V usage is TRBV25-1 and J usage is TRBJ1-2; no definite D call. The CDR3 contains 15 residues. Trimming took off 8 bases at V and 2 bases at J, with 18 bases between the two ends. The germline CDR1 and CDR2 sequences are MGHDK and SYGVNS. CDR3 residues: CASHLASGSNYGYTF. CDR3 nucleotide sequence: TGTGCCAGCCACCTCGCGTCCGGGTCCAACTATGGCTACACCTTC.

The chain carries TRBV7-2 and TRBJ1-2; 9 bases line up with TRBD1. The CDR3 covers 15 residues. J gave up 6 bases and V 5 bases, and 10 bases lay outside the gene matches. The V gene's germline CDR1 is SGHTA and CDR2 FQGNSA. The CDR3 spells CASSLGQGTNHGYTF. The CDR3, as DNA: TGTGCCAGCAGCCTGGGACAGGGTACCAATCATGGCTACACCTTC. The variable domain in full, with the rest retrieved from reference TRBV7-2 and TRBJ1-2, is GAGVSQSPSNKVTEKGKDVELRCDPISGHTALYWYRQSLGQGLEFLIYFQGNSAPDKSGLPSDRFSAERTGGSVSTLTIQRTQQEDSAVYLCASSLGQGTNHGYTFGSGTRLTVV.

This clone was observed a single time. The chain carries TRBV11-2 and TRBJ2-7; 10 nucleotides match TRBD2. This CDR3 region has 14 residues. Germline V lookup: CDR1 SGHAT, CDR2 FQNNGV. The V and J ends lost 5 bases and 2 bases, in that order; junction bases with no gene match: 3. The DNA of the CDR3 is TGTGCCAGCAGCCCCGGACTAGCGGCCTACGAGCAGTACTTC. Translation: CASSPGLAAYEQYF.

This clone appeared once. The chain recombines TRBV7-2 with TRBJ1-6; possibly TRBD1 for D (5 bases). The CDR3 length is 13 residues. Trimming removed 5 bases from V and 8 bases from J, with 10 bases in between. CDR1 and CDR2 (germline): SGHTA, FQGNSA. The DNA for the CDR3 is TGTGCCAGCAGCCCGGGGGGGTATTCACCCCTCCACTTT. Translation: CASSPGGYSPLHF.

This chain joins TRBV13 and TRBJ1-1; 10 bases match TRBD1. This CDR3 spans 18 amino acids. Trimming at V came to 5 bases and at J to 0 bases, leaving 12 bases not matched to a gene. Per germline, CDR1 PRHDT and CDR2 FYEKMQ (reference sequence). The CDR3 sequence: CASSPWTGTGVMNTEAFF. As DNA, the CDR3 is TGTGCCAGCAGCCCCTGGACCGGGACAGGGGTCATGAACACTGAAGCTTTCTTT.

The V and J genes are TRBV5-1 and TRBJ1-1; D not certain. Trimming pared 3 bases from V and 7 bases from J, leaving 13 bases between. Looked up from germline, CDR1 is SGHRS and CDR2 is YFSETQ. The CDR3 sequence is 13 residues long. In DNA form, the CDR3 reads TGCGCCAGCAGCTCCTTAGGGAGCGGTGAAGCTTTCTTT. It encodes CASSSLGSGEAFF.